This record covers a single T cell receptor (beta chain). This clonotype was counted at least ten times. What this receptor recognizes is not known. Base qualities were left out, and no much larger clone turns up one base away. Clipping removes 7 bases from V and 1 base from J, with 3 as the unmatched junction base count. The CDR3, from cysteine to phenylalanine, totals 14 residues. Only the CDR3 region is kept as DNA, spanning 42 bases read in frame from base 1. The germline V gene specifies MDHEN as CDR1 and SYDVKM as CDR2. The study was a case-control design nested within a healthcare worker cohort in London, UK, with weekly nasopharyngeal swab PCR tests and blood sampling. Healthcare workers were recruited during the week of the UK lockdown, between 23 and 31 March 2020, and followed weekly for up to 16 weeks. The source of the sample is a study of early T cells in non-severe SARS-CoV-2 infection (dated by TCRdb to about 2021). With respect to the entire study: Because TCR sequencing relied on bulk RNA taken from unsorted whole blood, pairing of alpha and beta chains was not possible. Findings and caveats that apply to the study as a whole: Matching against VDJdb was skewed toward anti-spike CD8 responses, likely underestimated virus-specific expansions, and missed private and CD4 specificities.

The library relied on 5' RACE. TCRdb names NextSeq 500 as the instrument used. The TCR library protocol attached unique molecular identifiers to individual cDNA molecules to correct for sequencing error and PCR bias. Sequencing covered both TCR alpha and beta chains, and within each sample the abundances of alpha and beta sequences were tightly co-correlated. The authors' analysis ran thus. Decombinator V4 was used to perform V gene, J gene and CDR3 annotation of TCR sequences. Expanded TCRs were defined as changing significantly between any two time points under a Poisson model with p below 0.0001. TCR abundances were normalised to the total number of TCRs sequenced per sample and expressed as counts per million. TRAV1-2 paired with TRAJ12, TRAJ20 or TRAJ33 defined MAIT TCRs, while TRAV10 paired with TRAJ18 defined iNKT TCRs. VDJdb, accessed on 1 November 2021, was searched for TCRs annotated for CMV, EBV and SARS-CoV-2, and TCRs annotated for more than one antigen were excluded. In TCRdb, the public reads were trimmed at Q25 with fastp and aligned with MiXCR, with productive beta chains retained. Records with the same CDR3 protein are collapsed into one entry carrying the most frequent genes and DNA. The V and J calls follow TCRdb's processing rather than the paper's. The sample profile shows approximately 23,000 distinct CDR3 sequences; roughly 4% of them were found once. In total, the top ten clones hold 10% of the sample.

The sequencing input was whole blood. The origin of this receptor is an adult who was a healthcare worker with PCR-confirmed SARS-CoV-2 infection or an uninfected control (not recorded which). The chain uses TRBV28 and TRBJ1-2; 10 of the junction bases match TRBD1. CDR3 sequence: CASKRDRGNYGYTF. In nucleotides, the sequence is TGTGCCAGCAAGCGGGACAGGGGTAACTATGGCTACACCTTC.